Presented here are 5 T cell receptor beta chains from one specimen sequenced in a study of blood T cell repertoires in COVID-19. Assay: immunoSEQ multiplex PCR; the TCRdb copy retains only in-frame clones and omits some. The data contain fewer than 250,000 clones, roughly nine tenths of them singletons. Sequencing was performed on peripheral blood. These receptors were taken from a woman aged 45-65 years with acute or convalescent COVID-19.

The chain couples TRBV19 to TRBJ1-5; perhaps TRBD1 as D (5 bases). Germline V gene sequence: CDR1 LNHDA, CDR2 SQIVND (reference sequence). Trimming pared 9 bases from V and 3 bases from J, leaving 15 bases between. This CDR3 is 14 amino acids long. CDR3 sequence: CASGYGGFNQPQHF. As DNA, the CDR3 is TGTGCCAGCGGATACGGGGGGTTCAATCAGCCCCAGCATTTT.

The chain is built from TRBV10-1 and TRBJ1-3, with 8 bases identical to TRBD1. The germline V gene has CDR1 WNHNN and CDR2 SYGVQD (reference sequence). Germline trimming cut 6 bases from V and 3 bases from J; bases unmatched to any gene: 13. CDR3 length: 17 amino acids. For the CDR3, the DNA is TGCGCCAGCAGGCACGCAGGGGGCAGGATTTATGGAAACACCATATATTTT. Its protein product is CASRHAGGRIYGNTIYF.

This chain joins TRBV4-3 and TRBJ2-6; 8 bases are a match to TRBD1. Trimming took 0 bases from V and 3 from J; bases not matched to a gene: 7. This CDR3 is built from 18 residues. From germline, CDR1 is LGHNA and CDR2 YSLEER. The CDR3 DNA follows: TGCGCCAGCAGCCAAGATTGGCAGGGGGCGCGTGGGGCCAACGTCCTGACTTTC. This sequence encodes CASSQDWQGARGANVLTF.

The rearrangement joins TRBV11-2 to TRBJ2-3; TRBD2 might be the D (5 bases). Looked up from germline, CDR1 is SGHAT and CDR2 is FQNNGV. The CDR3 is 13 residues long. Trimming pared 5 bases from V and 6 bases from J, leaving 12 bases between. CDR3 residues: CASSPLRGDTQYF. In nucleotides, the CDR3 is TGTGCCAGCAGCCCTCTACGGGGTGATACGCAGTATTTT.

The chain combines TRBV7-2 with TRBJ2-1; 7 bases align to TRBD1. Trimming took 9 bases from V and 4 from J; bases not matched to a gene: 6. The CDR3 extends over 13 amino acids. Germline lookup yields CDR1 SGHTA and CDR2 FQGNSA. The CDR3: CASTRDRYNEQFF. CDR3 DNA: TGTGCCAGTACCCGGGACAGATACAATGAGCAGTTCTTC.